The present TCR beta chain was sequenced within a study of T cell responses to AZD1222 COVID-19 vaccine. This table comes from immunoSEQ multiplex PCR, and its TCRdb copy is limited to in-frame clones, with some not included. The data contain around 120,000 clones, approximately 85% of them singletons. There are 12 residues in the CDR3. Per the germline V gene, CDR1 is SGHNT and CDR2 is YYREEE (reference sequence). Trimming took off 0 bases at V and 7 bases at J, with 5 bases between the two ends. Sequences were derived from peripheral blood, sampled on day 0 of AZD1222 vaccination. The sequence was obtained from an adult in good health. V gene TRBV5-4 combines with J gene TRBJ2-1; D gene ambiguous. The CDR3 DNA reads TGTGCCAGCAGCTTGGCATCGAATGAGCAGTTCTTC. This translates into CASSLASNEQFF.